The source of this T cell receptor (beta chain) is a study of cytomegalovirus exposure and HLA in healthy donors. Overall study context: Genotyping showed roughly 81% of roughly 400 donors falling in the Caucasian-associated ancestry cluster.

Use of 60 Vbeta and 13 Jbeta primers characterized the PCR. The data were produced by immunoSEQ multiplex PCR, yet TCRdb's version contains in-frame clones alone and is incomplete. The data contain 200,000 to 250,000 clones, just over 75% of them seen just once; the ten biggest clones take up around 2.9%. V lost 4 bases to trimming and J lost 5 bases, with 9 bases between them. Germline lookup yields CDR1 LGHNA and CDR2 YSLEER. The CDR3 contains 13 residues. This clone was counted between two and nine times. Sequencing was done on a sample of PBMCs. The chain employs TRBV4-3 and TRBJ2-1; D not certain. The source of this sequence is a woman in her fifties or sixties in good health and CMV-seropositive. The DNA for the CDR3 is TGCGCCAGCAGCCTTGCCGGTAACAATGAGCAGTTCTTC. Residues: CASSLAGNNEQFF.